This is a list of T cell receptor beta chains from one sample in a study of siplizumab effects on memory and regulatory T cells. Only in-frame clones appear in the TCRdb table, and some are missing; sequencing was by immunoSEQ multiplex PCR. The repertoire consists of some 97,000 clones, with around 90% occurring once and the leading ten covering around 2.6%. The sample consisted of CD4+ T cells sorted from blood. Receptors were obtained from a human donor in good health. Some clones in this sample may be carry-over from other donors' samples. Both conserved end residues are part of each CDR3. A D gene is named only where the DNA matches it firmly. Only some rows state a clone size, as once, few, many or a class for expanded clones.

D gene,clone size,CDR3 length,V gene,J gene,CDR3 DNA,CDR3 protein
.,.,15,TRBV5-5,TRBJ2-7,TGTGCCAGCAGCTTGGACCCTAGATCCCTCGGTCAGCAGTACTTC,CASSLDPRSLGQQYF
TRBD2,.,15,TRBV5-1,TRBJ2-5,TGCGCCAGCAGCTTAGCTAGCGGGGTCCAGGAGACCCAGTACTTC,CASSLASGVQETQYF
.,.,14,TRBV15,TRBJ2-7,TGTGCCACCAGCAGAGATCGGGGACCCTACGAGCAGTACTTC,CATSRDRGPYEQYF
.,once,15,TRBV19,TRBJ1-4,TGTGCCAGTAGTCCGCAGGGTAAAACTAATGAAAAACTGTTTTTT,CASSPQGKTNEKLFF
.,.,15,TRBV19,TRBJ2-7,TGTGCCAGTAGGGGAACATTCAAGGGGGCCTACGAGCAGTACTTC,CASRGTFKGAYEQYF
.,.,16,TRBV5-1,TRBJ2-3,TGCGCCAGCAGCCCCACAGGGTGGGAATACACAGATACGCAGTATTTT,CASSPTGWEYTDTQYF
.,few,17,TRBV6-1,TRBJ1-5,TGTGCCAGCAGTGATGCCCGGACAGCATTTAGCAATCAGCCCCAGCATTTT,CASSDARTAFSNQPQHF
TRBD2,.,15,TRBV7-3,TRBJ2-3,TGTGCCAGCAGCCCTGGACTAGGAGGGACAGATACGCAGTATTTT,CASSPGLGGTDTQYF
TRBD2,few,17,TRBV29-1,TRBJ2-1,TGCAGCGTTGAAGGCCTAGCGGGAGAGAGCTCCTACAATGAGCAGTTCTTC,CSVEGLAGESSYNEQFF
.,.,14,TRBV30,TRBJ1-1,TGTGCCTGGAGTGTACTGGATCTGAACACTGAAGCTTTCTTT,CAWSVLDLNTEAFF
.,.,18,TRBV21-1,TRBJ2-5,TGTGCCACCCTGATGGTTGCAGGGCCACTAGATCTGGTAGGGACCCAGTACTTC,CATLMVAGPLDLVGTQYF
TRBD2,.,16,TRBV28,TRBJ2-7,TGTGCCAGCAGTTCCGGAGGACTAGCTAGGACCTACGAGCAGTACTTC,CASSSGGLARTYEQYF
.,.,14,TRBV6-4,TRBJ1-6,TGTGCCAGCAGTAGTGGTCCTGCTTATTCACCCCTCCACTTT,CASSSGPAYSPLHF
TRBD2,.,17,TRBV27,TRBJ2-7,TGTGCCAGCAGTTTAAAGGAGACTAGCGGGGAACCCTACGAGCAGTACTTC,CASSLKETSGEPYEQYF
.,.,15,TRBV2,TRBJ1-1,TGTGCCAGTAATAAGGGGAGACAGTCGAACACTGAAGCTTTCTTT,CASNKGRQSNTEAFF
.,once,9,TRBV10-1,TRBJ2-4,TGCGCCAGCTCGGAGATCGGGACCTTC,CASSEIGTF
TRBD1,.,15,TRBV4-1,TRBJ2-7,TGCGCCAGCAGCCAAGGGCAGGGGGCAAGGTACGAGCAGTACTTC,CASSQGQGARYEQYF
.,.,18,TRBV19,TRBJ2-2,TGTGCCAGTAGTAGGGTTTCTTCAGTTTCGGGTTACACCGGGGAGCTGTTTTTT,CASSRVSSVSGYTGELFF
TRBD2,.,12,TRBV7-2,TRBJ2-3,TGTGCCAGCACTAGCGGGACGGATACGCAGTATTTT,CASTSGTDTQYF
.,.,14,TRBV5-1,TRBJ2-2,TGCGCCAGCAGCTTGGATTGGAGGGCCGGGGAGCTGTTTTTT,CASSLDWRAGELFF
.,.,16,TRBV9,TRBJ2-3,TGTGCCAGCAGCGTAGAGGGGGACATTAGCACAGATACGCAGTATTTT,CASSVEGDISTDTQYF
.,many,13,TRBV30,TRBJ1-1,TGTGCCTGGAGTGTAAGACAGCGATCCGAAGCTTTCTTT,CAWSVRQRSEAFF
.,.,13,TRBV19,TRBJ2-2,TGTGCCACTCGAAGAGTTGTGTCCGGGGAGCTGTTTTTT,CATRRVVSGELFF
TRBD2,.,15,TRBV5-4,TRBJ2-7,TGTGCCAGCAGCTTGGCCCTAGCGGGAGGCTACGAGCAGTACTTC,CASSLALAGGYEQYF
TRBD1,few,15,TRBV13,TRBJ2-7,TGTGCCAGCAGCTTAGCCCCGGACAGGGGCCACGAGCAGTACTTC,CASSLAPDRGHEQYF
.,.,14,TRBV2,TRBJ2-5,TGTGCCAGCGGGGGGGGCGGGAGAGGGGAGACCCAGTACTTC,CASGGGGRGETQYF
TRBD1,.,15,TRBV7-6,TRBJ2-7,TGTGCCAGCAGCCCCCAGGGACAGGGGGGAAACGAGCAGTACTTC,CASSPQGQGGNEQYF
TRBD2,.,16,TRBV28,TRBJ2-3,TGTGCCAGCAGTACAGGGACTAGCGGGAGCCCAGATACGCAGTATTTT,CASSTGTSGSPDTQYF
TRBD1,.,15,TRBV5-1,TRBJ2-7,TGCGCCAGCAGCCCCCAGGACAGGGTAGACTACGAGCAGTACTTC,CASSPQDRVDYEQYF
TRBD2,once,14,TRBV6-1,TRBJ2-2,TGTGCCAGCAGGAGGACTAGCGGTACCGGGGAGCTGTTTTTT,CASRRTSGTGELFF
.,.,14,TRBV4-2,TRBJ2-5,TGTGCCAGCAGCCAAGTCCTGGGAGAAGAGACCCAGTACTTC,CASSQVLGEETQYF
.,.,17,TRBV7-9,TRBJ1-1,TGTGCCAGCAGCTTAGACAGGGATCTCTGGGCGGACACTGAAGCTTTCTTT,CASSLDRDLWADTEAFF
.,.,13,TRBV27,TRBJ2-7,TGTGCCAGCAGTCTAATAGCGGACTACGAGCAGTACTTC,CASSLIADYEQYF
TRBD2,.,14,TRBV12-5,TRBJ2-1,TGTGCTAGTGGCGCAAGCGGGGGGTACAATGAGCAGTTCTTC,CASGASGGYNEQFF
.,.,15,TRBV19,TRBJ2-7,TGTGCCAGCCAAAAGAAGGGTCAGGGATCCTACGAGCAGTACTTC,CASQKKGQGSYEQYF
.,once,16,TRBV6-1,TRBJ1-1,TGTGCCAGCAGTGCACTTAGGACAACGGCGAACACTGAAGCTTTCTTT,CASSALRTTANTEAFF
.,.,14,TRBV6-5,TRBJ2-7,TGTGCCAGCAGTTACTCCCCGGTCGGCTACGAGCAGTACTTC,CASSYSPVGYEQYF
.,once,15,TRBV4-2,TRBJ2-2,TGTGCCAGCAGCCGCGGACCTACGAGCACCGGGGAGCTGTTTTTT,CASSRGPTSTGELFF
.,.,14,TRBV5-4,TRBJ1-1,TGTGCCAGCAGCTTGTCGGCCCGTGGGACTGAAGCTTTCTTT,CASSLSARGTEAFF
.,.,15,TRBV6-1,TRBJ2-3,TGTGCCACGCTCAGGATCCAGTTACTCACAGATACGCAGTATTTT,CATLRIQLLTDTQYF
.,.,13,TRBV19,TRBJ2-1,TGTGCCAGTAGTGCTTCAACCTACAATGAGCAGTTCTTC,CASSASTYNEQFF
TRBD2,.,15,TRBV5-4,TRBJ2-3,TGTGCCAGCAGCTCCCCCCCAGCGGGAGCAGATACGCAGTATTTT,CASSSPPAGADTQYF
.,.,15,TRBV7-9,TRBJ2-2,TGTGCCAGCAGCTTAGCGGGAGCGGACACCGGGGAGCTGTTTTTT,CASSLAGADTGELFF
.,.,15,TRBV5-4,TRBJ2-1,TGTGCCAGCAGCTTGGCTGGACCAATGGTCGCCGAGCAGTTCTTC,CASSLAGPMVAEQFF
.,.,12,TRBV14,TRBJ1-1,TGTGCCAGTAGTACCCGGGACACTGAAGCTTTCTTT,CASSTRDTEAFF
.,.,17,TRBV5-6,TRBJ2-7,TGTGCCAGCAGCTTTACGTCCGGGGCGGGTACTTCTACGGAGCAGTACTTC,CASSFTSGAGTSTEQYF